One T cell receptor (beta chain) is described in this entry. Its antigen is still unknown. The sample originates from a study of blood T cells in healthy people across ages. Study-level results: Higher diversity, along with more naive CD4+ cells, distinguished long-lived donors from aged donors.

Next came a second PCR, run for roughly 6 to 11 cycles, which used a sample-barcoded 5' primer along with a J-beta primer mix. Template switching added a 12-random-nucleotide identifier to every cDNA molecule. A single record per CDR3 protein comes from TCRdb applying MiXCR to the 5' RACE reads. The sample has around 1.7 million distinct CDR3 sequences; 28% are singletons. The CDR3 length is 13 residues. The V end was cut by 2 bases, the J end by 11 bases, with 16 bases between. CDR1 and CDR2 (germline): SGHRS, YFSETQ. The source is a woman aged 30 to 39 in good health. The sequencing input was blood. This chain connects TRBV5-1 to TRBJ1-2; possibly TRBD1 for D (6 bases). Here the CDR3 DNA reads TGCGCCAGCAGCTTCGACCGGGACACCGCTTACACCTTC. It translates to CASSFDRDTAYTF.